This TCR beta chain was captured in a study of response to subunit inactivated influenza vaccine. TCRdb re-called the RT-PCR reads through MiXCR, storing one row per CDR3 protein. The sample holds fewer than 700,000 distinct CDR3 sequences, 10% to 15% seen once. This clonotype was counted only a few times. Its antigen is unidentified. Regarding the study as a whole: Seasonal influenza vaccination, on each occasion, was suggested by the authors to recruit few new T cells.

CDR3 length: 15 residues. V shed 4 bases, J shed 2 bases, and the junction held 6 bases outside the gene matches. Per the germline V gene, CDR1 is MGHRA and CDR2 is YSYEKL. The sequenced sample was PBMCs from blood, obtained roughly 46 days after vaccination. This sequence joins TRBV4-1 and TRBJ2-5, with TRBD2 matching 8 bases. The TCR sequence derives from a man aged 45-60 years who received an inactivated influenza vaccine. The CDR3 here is CASSRPGGGQETQYF. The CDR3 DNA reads TGCGCCAGCAGCCGTCCCGGGGGGGGACAAGAGACCCAGTACTTC.